This T cell receptor (beta chain) came from a study of PD-L1 blockade in urothelial cancer. Overall study: From 2014, patients received atezolizumab, given as 1,200 mg intravenously every 3 weeks. Blood analysis took place 3 weeks (second dose) and 6 weeks after treatment start.

Produced via immunoSEQ multiplex PCR; TCRdb's table is partial and in-frame only. The repertoire holds just over 35,000 clones, approximately 84% seen once, with over 9.5% in the top ten. V was pared by 0 bases and J by 8 bases, with 6 bases between. The germline gives CDR1 SGHNT, CDR2 YYREEE (reference sequence). The CDR3 covers 13 residues. Time point given: peripheral blood 6 weeks after treatment start. This receptor was obtained from a man aged 40-50 years with urothelial cancer. Sequencing was performed on PBMCs, taken around atezolizumab (anti-PD-L1) treatment. This chain links TRBV5-4 with TRBJ1-6, with D tentatively TRBD1 (5 bases). The CDR3 DNA reads TGTGCCAGCAGCTTGGAAGGGGATTCACCCCTCCACTTT. Its protein is CASSLEGDSPLHF.